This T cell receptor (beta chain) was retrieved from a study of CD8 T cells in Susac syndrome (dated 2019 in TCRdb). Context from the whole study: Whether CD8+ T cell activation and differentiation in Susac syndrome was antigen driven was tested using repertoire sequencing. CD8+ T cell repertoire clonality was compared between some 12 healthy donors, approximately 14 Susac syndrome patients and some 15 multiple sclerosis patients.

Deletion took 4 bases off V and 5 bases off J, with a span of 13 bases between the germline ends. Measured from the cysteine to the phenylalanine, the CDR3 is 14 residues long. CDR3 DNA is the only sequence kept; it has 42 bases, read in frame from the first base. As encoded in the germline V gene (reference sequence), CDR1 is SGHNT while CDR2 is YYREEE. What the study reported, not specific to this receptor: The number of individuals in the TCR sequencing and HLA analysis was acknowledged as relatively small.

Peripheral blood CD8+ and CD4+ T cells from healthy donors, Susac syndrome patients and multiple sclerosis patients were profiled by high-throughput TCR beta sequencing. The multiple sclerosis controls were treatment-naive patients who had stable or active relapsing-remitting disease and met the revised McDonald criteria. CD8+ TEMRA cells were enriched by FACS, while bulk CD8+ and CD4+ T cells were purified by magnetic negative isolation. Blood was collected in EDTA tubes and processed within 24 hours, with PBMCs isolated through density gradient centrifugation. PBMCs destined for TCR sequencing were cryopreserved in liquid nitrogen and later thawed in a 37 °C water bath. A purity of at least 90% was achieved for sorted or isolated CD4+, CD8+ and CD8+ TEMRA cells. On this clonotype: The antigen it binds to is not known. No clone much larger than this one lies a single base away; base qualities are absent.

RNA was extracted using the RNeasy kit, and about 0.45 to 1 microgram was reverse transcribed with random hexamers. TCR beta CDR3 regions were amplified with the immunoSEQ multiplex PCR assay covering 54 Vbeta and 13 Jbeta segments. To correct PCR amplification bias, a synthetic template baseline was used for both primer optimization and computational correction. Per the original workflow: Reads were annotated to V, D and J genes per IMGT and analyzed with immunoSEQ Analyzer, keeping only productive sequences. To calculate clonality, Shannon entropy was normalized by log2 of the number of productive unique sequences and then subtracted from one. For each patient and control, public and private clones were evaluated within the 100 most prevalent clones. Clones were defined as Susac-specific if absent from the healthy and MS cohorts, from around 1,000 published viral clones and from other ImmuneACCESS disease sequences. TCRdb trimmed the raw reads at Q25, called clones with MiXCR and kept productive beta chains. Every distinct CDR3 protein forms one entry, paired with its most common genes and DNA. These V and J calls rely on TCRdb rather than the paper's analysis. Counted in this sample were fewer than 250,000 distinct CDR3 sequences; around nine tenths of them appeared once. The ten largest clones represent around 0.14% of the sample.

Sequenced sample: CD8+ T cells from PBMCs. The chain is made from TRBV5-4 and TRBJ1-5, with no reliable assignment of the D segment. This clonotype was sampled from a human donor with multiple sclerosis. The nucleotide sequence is TGTGCCAGCAGCATTCGGGGTTGGGATCAGCCCCAGCATTTT. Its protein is CASSIRGWDQPQHF.